This T cell receptor beta chain was sequenced for a study of blood T cell repertoires in COVID-19. Germline V gene data show CDR1 as SGHTA and CDR2 as FQGNSA. The junction had 7 bases not matched to a gene; V was cut back by 5 bases and J by 3 bases. CDR3 length equals 15 residues. Using immunoSEQ multiplex PCR, the repertoire was profiled, and TCRdb retains in-frame clones only, with some absent. The repertoire holds approximately 220,000 clones, with roughly 80% as singletons. This sequence joins TRBV7-2 and TRBJ1-3, with 7 bases fitting TRBD1. The sequence came from a woman older than 75 with acute or convalescent COVID-19. Source material: peripheral blood. CDR3 region: CASSPGTADGNTIYF. DNA for the CDR3: TGTGCCAGCAGCCCAGGGACAGCTGATGGAAACACCATATATTTT.